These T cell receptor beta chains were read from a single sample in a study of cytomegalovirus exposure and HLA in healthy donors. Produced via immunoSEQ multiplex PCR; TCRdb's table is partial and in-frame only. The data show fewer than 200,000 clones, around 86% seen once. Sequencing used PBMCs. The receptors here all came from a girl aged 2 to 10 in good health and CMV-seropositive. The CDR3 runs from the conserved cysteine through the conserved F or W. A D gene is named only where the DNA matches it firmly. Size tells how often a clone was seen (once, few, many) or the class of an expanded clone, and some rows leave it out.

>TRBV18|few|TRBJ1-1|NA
TGTGCCAGCTCTCTACAGGGGAACACTGAAGCTTTCTTT
CASSLQGNTEAFF
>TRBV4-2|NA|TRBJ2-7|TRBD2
TGTGCCAGCAGCCCTCGACTAGCGGCATCCTACGAGCAGTACTTC
CASSPRLAASYEQYF
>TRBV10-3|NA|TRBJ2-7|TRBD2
TGTGCCATCAGCGGGACTAGCGGGAGCGCGAACGAGCAGTACTTC
CAISGTSGSANEQYF
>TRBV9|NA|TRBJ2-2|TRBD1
TGTGCCAGCAGCGTAGCAGGGGGCATATACACCGGGGAGCTGTTTTTT
CASSVAGGIYTGELFF
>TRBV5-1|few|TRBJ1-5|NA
TGCGCCAGCAGCTTGGAGAGGGATAGCAATCAGCCCCAGCATTTT
CASSLERDSNQPQHF
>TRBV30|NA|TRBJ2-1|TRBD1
TGTGCCTGGAGTGTTGAGGGGGCCTGGAATGAGCAGTTCTTC
CAWSVEGAWNEQFF
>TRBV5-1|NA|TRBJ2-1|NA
TGCGCCAGCAGCGAGTCCCCCGACTCGCTAGGTGAGCAGTTCTTC
CASSESPDSLGEQFF
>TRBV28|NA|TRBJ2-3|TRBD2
TGTGCCAGCAGTTTGGGAGGGCCTGGGGGAGATACGCAGTATTTT
CASSLGGPGGDTQYF
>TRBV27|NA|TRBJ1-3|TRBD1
TGTGCCAGCGGGCCCAGGGGGCCTAATGGAAACACCATATATTTT
CASGPRGPNGNTIYF
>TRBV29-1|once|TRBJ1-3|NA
TGCAGCGTTGGGGCAGGAATTGGAAACACCATATATTTT
CSVGAGIGNTIYF
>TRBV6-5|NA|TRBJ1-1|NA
TGTGCCAGCAGTTACCGCAAACTGAGGACTGAAGCTTTCTTT
CASSYRKLRTEAFF
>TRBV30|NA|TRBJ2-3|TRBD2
TGTGCCTGGAGTGTACTAGCGGGAGTATCAGATACGCAGTATTTT
CAWSVLAGVSDTQYF
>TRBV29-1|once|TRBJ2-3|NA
TGCAGCGTTGTCCTAGTACCAGATACGCAGTATTTT
CSVVLVPDTQYF
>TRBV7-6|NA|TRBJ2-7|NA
TGTGCCAGCAGCCCCATAACTTACGAGCAGTACTTC
CASSPITYEQYF
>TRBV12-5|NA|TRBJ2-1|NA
TGTGCTAGTGGTTTGATAGGGGACTCGACCAATGAGCAGTTCTTC
CASGLIGDSTNEQFF
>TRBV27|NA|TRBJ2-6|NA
TGTGCCAGCAGTTTGAGTGGGGCCAACGTCCTGACTTTC
CASSLSGANVLTF
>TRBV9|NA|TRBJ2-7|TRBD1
TGTGCCAGCAGCGGGACCTCAGGGGGCGTCTACGAGCAGTACTTC
CASSGTSGGVYEQYF
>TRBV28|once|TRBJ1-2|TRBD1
TGTGCCAGCACCCCGACAGGGGTTAGGTATGGCTACACCTTC
CASTPTGVRYGYTF
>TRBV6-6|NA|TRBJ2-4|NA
TGTGCCAGCAGTGCCTACCAGGGAACCAAAAACATTCAGTACTTC
CASSAYQGTKNIQYF
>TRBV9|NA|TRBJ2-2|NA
TGTGCCAGCAGACTCGAAGGGGGGGGAGCGGGGGAGCTGTTTTTT
CASRLEGGGAGELFF
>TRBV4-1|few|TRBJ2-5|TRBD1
TGCGCCAGCAGCCCTTTGACAGGGGAAGAGACCCAGTACTTC
CASSPLTGEETQYF
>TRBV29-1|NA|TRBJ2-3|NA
TGCAGCGTCCACAGGGCGACTACTAGCACAGATACGCAGTATTTT
CSVHRATTSTDTQYF
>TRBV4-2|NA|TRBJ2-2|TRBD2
TGTGCCAGCAGCCTGGGACTAGCGGGAGGGCCTACCGGGGAGCTGTTTTTT
CASSLGLAGGPTGELFF
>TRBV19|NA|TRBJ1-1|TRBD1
TGTGCCAGTATGCCGACAGGGCTGAACACTGAAGCTTTCTTT
CASMPTGLNTEAFF
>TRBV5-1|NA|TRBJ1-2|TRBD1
TGCGCCAGCAGCCCCACAGGGGGCGGGTATGGCTACACCTTC
CASSPTGGGYGYTF
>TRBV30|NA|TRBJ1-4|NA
TGTGCCTGGAGTGTAAGGGGAAGGGATGAAAAACTGTTTTTT
CAWSVRGRDEKLFF
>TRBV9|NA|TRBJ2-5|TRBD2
TGTGCCAGCAGCGTAGTTTCTAGCGGGAGCGGAGAGACCCAGTACTTC
CASSVVSSGSGETQYF